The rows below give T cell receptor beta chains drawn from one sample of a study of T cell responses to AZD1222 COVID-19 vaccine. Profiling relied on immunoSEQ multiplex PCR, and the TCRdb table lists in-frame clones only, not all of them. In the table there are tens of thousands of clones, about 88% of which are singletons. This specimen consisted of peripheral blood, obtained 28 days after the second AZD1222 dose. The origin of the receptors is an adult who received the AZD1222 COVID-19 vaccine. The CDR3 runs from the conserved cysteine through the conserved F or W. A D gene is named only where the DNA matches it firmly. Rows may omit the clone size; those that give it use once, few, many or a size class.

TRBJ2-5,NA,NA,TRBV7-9,TGTGCCAGCAGCCCAACGGGAACAGTCCAAGAGACCCAGTACTTC,CASSPTGTVQETQYF
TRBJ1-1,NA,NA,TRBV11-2,TGTGCCAGCAGCTTAGCGGGGCGGGTACAGAACACTGAAGCTTTCTTT,CASSLAGRVQNTEAFF
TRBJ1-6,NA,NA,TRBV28,TGTGCCAGCAGTTTTGCCGGGGATTCACCCCTCCACTTT,CASSFAGDSPLHF
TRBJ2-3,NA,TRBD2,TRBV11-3,TGTGCCAGCAGCCCCAGACTAGCGGGGAGCACAGATACGCAGTATTTT,CASSPRLAGSTDTQYF
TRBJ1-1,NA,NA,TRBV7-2,TGTGCCAGCAGCTCCGGGCCCCAACTGGGGACTGAAGCTTTCTTT,CASSSGPQLGTEAFF
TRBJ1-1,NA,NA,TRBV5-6,TGTGCCAGCAGCTTGGTCGGTCGTAATGAAGCTTTCTTT,CASSLVGRNEAFF
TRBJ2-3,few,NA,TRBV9,TGTGCCAGCAGCGTAGCGTGGGGAAGCGCAGATACGCAGTATTTT,CASSVAWGSADTQYF
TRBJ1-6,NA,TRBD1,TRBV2,TGTGCCAGCACTAGCCCCACAGGGGTGGATTCACCCCTCCACTTT,CASTSPTGVDSPLHF
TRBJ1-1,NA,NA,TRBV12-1,TGTGCCAGCAGCCCCCGCGCTCGGGCTGAAGCTTTCTTT,CASSPRARAEAFF
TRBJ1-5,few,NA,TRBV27,TGTGCCAGCGCTGAAAGATGGGGTCAGCCCCAGCATTTT,CASAERWGQPQHF
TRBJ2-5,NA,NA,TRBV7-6,TGTGCCAGCAGCTTGCCCAGCGGGGAGACCCAGTACTTC,CASSLPSGETQYF
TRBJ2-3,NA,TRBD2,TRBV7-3,TGTGCCAGCAGCTTAACCCCTAGCGGGGGCAGCACAGATACGCAGTATTTT,CASSLTPSGGSTDTQYF
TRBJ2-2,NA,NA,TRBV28,TGTGCCAGCAGTCCCTCCCCTTGGGGCGTGAACACCGGGGAGCTGTTTTTT,CASSPSPWGVNTGELFF
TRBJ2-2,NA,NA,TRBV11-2,TGTGCCAGCAGCTTATTTCCCGGTGACGGGGAGCTGTTTTTT,CASSLFPGDGELFF
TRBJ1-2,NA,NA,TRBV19,TGTGCGGCAGGATATGGAGGCTATGGCTACACCTTC,CAAGYGGYGYTF
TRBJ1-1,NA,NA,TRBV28,TGTGCCAGCAGTTTATGGGGCGGGGGGAACACTGAAGCTTTCTTT,CASSLWGGGNTEAFF
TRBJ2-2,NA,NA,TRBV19,TGTGCCAGTACGATGAGGCAGTACACCGGGGAGCTGTTTTTT,CASTMRQYTGELFF
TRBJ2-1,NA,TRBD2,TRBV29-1,TGCAGCGTTTATGGGACTAGCGGGAGCTCCTACAATGAGCAGTTCTTC,CSVYGTSGSSYNEQFF
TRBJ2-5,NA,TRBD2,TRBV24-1,TGTGCCACCAGTGCTGCTAGCGGTGGAGAGACCCAGTACTTC,CATSAASGGETQYF
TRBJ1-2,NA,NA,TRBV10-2,TGCGCCAGCAGTGAGTTTAGGGGTCGACAAGCTAACTATGGCTACACCTTC,CASSEFRGRQANYGYTF
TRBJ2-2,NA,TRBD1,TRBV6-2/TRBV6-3,TGTGCCAGCAGCGAGACAGGGGTGGTCACCGGGGAGCTGTTTTTT,CASSETGVVTGELFF
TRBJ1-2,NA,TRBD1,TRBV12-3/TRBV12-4,TGTGCCAGCAGACCGACAGGGAACTATGGCTACACCTTC,CASRPTGNYGYTF
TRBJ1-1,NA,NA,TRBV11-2,TGTGCCAGCAGCTTAGATAAGTTGGTGAACACTGAAGCTTTCTTT,CASSLDKLVNTEAFF
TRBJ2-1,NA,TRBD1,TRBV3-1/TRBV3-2,TGTGCCAGCAGCCCCCGGGACAGGGCAGTACACAATGAGCAGTTCTTC,CASSPRDRAVHNEQFF